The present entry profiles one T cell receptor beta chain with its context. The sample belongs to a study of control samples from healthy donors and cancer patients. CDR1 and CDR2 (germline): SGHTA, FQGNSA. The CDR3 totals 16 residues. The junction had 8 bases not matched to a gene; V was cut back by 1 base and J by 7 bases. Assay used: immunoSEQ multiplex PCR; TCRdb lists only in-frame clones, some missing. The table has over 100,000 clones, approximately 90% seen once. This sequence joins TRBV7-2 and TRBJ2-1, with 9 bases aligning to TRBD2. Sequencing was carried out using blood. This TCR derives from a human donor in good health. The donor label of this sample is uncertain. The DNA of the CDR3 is TGTGCCAGCAGCTTAGAACCGCGGGGGGGCAGGAATGAGCAGTTCTTC. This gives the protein CASSLEPRGGRNEQFF.